One and the same sample provided the 23 T cell receptor beta chains below, sequenced in a study of blood T cell repertoires in COVID-19. Produced via immunoSEQ multiplex PCR; TCRdb's table is partial and in-frame only. The sample includes fewer than 300,000 clones, around 81% of them seen just once. Input material: peripheral blood. These receptors originate from a woman in her sixties with active or convalescent COVID-19.

In this sample, this clone turned up once. The rearrangement uses TRBV6-2 or TRBV6-3 and TRBJ2-7; TRBD2 aligns across 10 bases. This CDR3 spans 16 amino acids. Trimming cost V 5 bases and J 5 bases; bases outside gene matches: 12. The germline V gene has CDR1 MNHEY and CDR2 SVGEGT. DNA for the CDR3: TGTGCCAGCAGTCGCATACTAGCGGGGATTTTCCACGAGCAGTACTTC. It encodes CASSRILAGIFHEQYF.

The chain recombines TRBV5-4 with TRBJ1-1; 11 nucleotides match TRBD1. CDR1 and CDR2 from the germline V gene are SGHNT and YYREEE (reference sequence). The CDR3 has 16 residues. The junction had 10 bases not matched to a gene; V was cut back by 4 bases and J by 5 bases. In nucleotides, the CDR3 is TGTGCCAGCAGCGAGCCGGACAGGGGGCCCGGGACTGAAGCTTTCTTT. Amino acid sequence: CASSEPDRGPGTEAFF.

The CDR3 spells CASNTQGGTEAFF. The CDR3 DNA follows: TGTGCCAGCAACACACAGGGTGGCACTGAAGCTTTCTTT. The chain is built from TRBV5-4 and TRBJ1-1, with D perhaps TRBD1 (6 bases). Germline V lookup: CDR1 SGHNT, CDR2 YYREEE (reference sequence). The CDR3 is 13 amino acids. V lost 6 bases and J 4 bases, leaving 13 bases between the germline ends. The full variable domain, its missing parts supplied by reference TRBV5-4 and TRBJ1-1, is ETGVTQSPTHLIKTRGQQVTLRCSSQSGHNTVSWYQQALGQGPQFIFQYYREEENGRGNFPPRFSGLQFPNYSSELNVNALELDDSALYLCASNTQGGTEAFFGQGTRLTVV.

The gene calls are TRBV5-1 and TRBJ2-2, with D tentatively TRBD1 (6 bases). CDR1 and CDR2 from the germline V gene are SGHRS and YFSETQ. The length of the CDR3 is 14 residues. V lost 4 bases and J 1 base, leaving 8 bases between the germline ends. This chain's CDR3 is CASSLQGNTGELFF. The CDR3 DNA reads TGCGCCAGCAGCCTACAGGGGAACACCGGGGAGCTGTTTTTT. Drawing the rest from reference TRBV5-1 and TRBJ2-2, the complete variable domain is KAGVTQTPRYLIKTRGQQVTLSCSPISGHRSVSWYQQTPGQGLQFLFEYFSETQRNKGNFPGRFSGRQFSNSRSEMNVSTLELGDSALYLCASSLQGNTGELFFGEGSRLTVL.

A few counts support this clone. The chain couples TRBV7-8 to TRBJ2-2, with a possible D match to TRBD2 (6 bases). This CDR3 spans 13 amino acids. CDR1 SGHVS and CDR2 FQNEAQ come from the germline V gene. Trimming shortened V by 6 bases and J by 5 bases, and 10 bases separated the two germline ends. CDR3 region: CASSRRETGELFF. As DNA, the CDR3 is TGTGCCAGCAGTCGGAGGGAAACCGGGGAGCTGTTTTTT.

V usage is TRBV10-1 and J usage is TRBJ2-5, with D possibly matching TRBD2 (6 bases). There are 16 residues in the CDR3. Trimming cost V 5 bases and J 0 bases, with 16 bases left between them. Germline V gene data show CDR1 as WNHNN and CDR2 as SYGVQD (reference sequence). CDR3 DNA sequence: TGCGCCAGCAGTAGCACGGTGGGGGGTAACCAAGAGACCCAGTACTTC. It yields the protein CASSSTVGGNQETQYF.

The CDR3 region is CASSLVLTASYEQYF. The DNA of the CDR3 is TGTGCCAGCAGCTTAGTTCTAACAGCCTCCTACGAGCAGTACTTC. J is TRBJ2-7 and V is TRBV7-9; D is ambiguous. This CDR3 contains 15 residues. CDR1 is SEHNR, CDR2 FQNEAQ, per germline (reference sequence). Trimming cost V 1 base and J 0 bases, with 10 bases left between them.

This clone was observed a handful of times. The rearrangement joins TRBV18 to TRBJ2-3; 8 bases agree with TRBD2. This CDR3 has 15 residues. Trimming cost V 2 bases and J 3 bases; bases outside gene matches: 4. Germline CDR1 is KGHSH and CDR2 is LQKENI. The CDR3, as DNA: TGTGCCAGCTCACCAGCGGTAGCGGGGACAGATACGCAGTATTTT. Translated: CASSPAVAGTDTQYF.

The chain joins TRBV5-1 to TRBJ1-2; no clear D gene. The CDR3 is 13 residues long. Trimming cost V 0 bases and J 7 bases, with 10 bases left between them. Germline CDR1 SGHRS, CDR2 YFSETQ. The CDR3 is CASSLAGLSGYTF. The CDR3 DNA is TGCGCCAGCAGCTTGGCAGGACTCTCTGGCTACACCTTC.

This chain joins TRBV4-2 and TRBJ2-3, with 12 bases identical to TRBD2. CDR1 LGHNA and CDR2 YNFKEQ come from the germline V gene. After removal of 0 bases from V and 7 bases from J, the junction contained 11 bases not matched to a gene. This CDR3 region has 18 residues. CDR3 amino acids: CASSQEFPSGGAVNTQYF. CDR3 sequence (DNA): TGTGCCAGCAGCCAAGAATTCCCTAGCGGGGGGGCGGTAAATACGCAGTATTTT.

The chain uses TRBV9 and TRBJ2-5; TRBD2 is a possible D gene (5 bases). CDR1 is SGDLS and CDR2 is YYNGEE in the germline V gene. The V end was cut by 0 bases, the J end by 5 bases, with 17 bases between. The CDR3 extends over 16 amino acids. The CDR3, as DNA: TGTGCCAGCAGCGTAGGCCCCGGACGGGGAAGGGAGACCCAGTACTTC. Residues: CASSVGPGRGRETQYF.

The genes are TRBV6-6 and TRBJ1-2; D ambiguous. The CDR3 covers 15 residues. V gave up 7 bases and J gave up 0 bases, with 15 bases separating them. Germline CDR1 MNHNY, CDR2 SVGAGI (reference sequence). The CDR3 region has the DNA TGTGCCAGCAACTCCTTTCACGAAGCTAACTATGGCTACACCTTC. This gives the protein CASNSFHEANYGYTF.

V is TRBV9 and J is TRBJ2-5, with 7 positions matching TRBD1. In germline, CDR1 is SGDLS, CDR2 YYNGEE. The V segment lost 3 bases and the J segment 2 bases; nucleotides outside the gene matches: 7. This CDR3 region has 15 residues. The CDR3 DNA reads TGTGCCAGCAGCGCGGGGACAGTCATACAAGAGACCCAGTACTTC. It codes for CASSAGTVIQETQYF.

V and J are TRBV6-5 and TRBJ1-6, with D possibly TRBD1 on 5 matching bases. Germline values: CDR1 MNHEY, CDR2 SVGAGI. The length of the CDR3 is 16 residues. V dropped 0 bases and J dropped 7 bases, with 13 bases sitting between them. CDR3 in amino acids: CASSYSNGGRNSPLHF. The CDR3 DNA reads as TGTGCCAGCAGTTACTCGAATGGGGGGAGGAATTCACCCCTCCACTTT.

The genes are TRBV9 and TRBJ2-7, with a possible D match to TRBD2 (6 bases). V lost 3 bases, J lost 3 bases, and 10 bases lay in between. The CDR3 runs to 13 residues. Germline V lookup: CDR1 SGDLS, CDR2 YYNGEE. The CDR3 is CASSALGGYEQYF. The CDR3 region has the DNA TGTGCCAGCAGCGCCCTCGGGGGCTACGAGCAGTACTTC.

The chain links TRBV6-6 to TRBJ1-1; 10 bases map to TRBD1. The length of the CDR3 is 15 residues. Germline V gives CDR1 MNHNY, CDR2 SVGAGI (reference sequence). V was clipped by 5 bases and J by 0 bases; unmatched bases: 3. CDR3 nucleotides: TGTGCCAGCAGTGGGACAGGGGCGGTGAACACTGAAGCTTTCTTT. Translating it yields CASSGTGAVNTEAFF.

Only a few counts were recorded for this clone. The rearrangement links TRBV24-1 to TRBJ2-1, with 9 nucleotides matching TRBD1. V lost 7 bases to trimming and J lost 4 bases; unmatched junction nucleotides: 4. This CDR3 has 14 residues. Germline assignment: CDR1 KGHDR and CDR2 SFDVKD. CDR3 amino acids: CATSPGQGYNEQFF. DNA for the CDR3: TGTGCCACCAGCCCGGGACAGGGTTACAATGAGCAGTTCTTC.

The genes are TRBV18 and TRBJ1-2, with TRBD1 matching over 10 bases. This CDR3 is built from 15 residues. Trimming took 2 bases from V and 2 from J; bases not matched to a gene: 2. CDR1 KGHSH and CDR2 LQKENI come from the germline V gene. The CDR3 DNA reads TGTGCCAGCTCACCAGGGACAGGGGAGAACTATGGCTACACCTTC. Protein product: CASSPGTGENYGYTF. The full variable domain, completed using reference TRBV18 and TRBJ1-2, is NAGVMQNPRHLVRRRGQEARLRCSPMKGHSHVYWYRQLPEEGLKFMVYLQKENIIDESGMPKERFSAEFPKEGPSILRIQQVVRGDSAAYFCASSPGTGENYGYTFGSGTRLTVV.

The V call is TRBV4-3, the J call TRBJ2-5; 9 bases are shared with TRBD1. After removal of 2 bases from V and 1 base from J, the junction contained 8 bases not matched to a gene. This CDR3 comprises 17 residues. Germline V CDR1 and CDR2: LGHNA, YSLEER. The CDR3 loop reads CASSQRYHRGLQETQYF. As DNA, the CDR3 is TGCGCCAGCAGCCAACGATACCACAGGGGGCTCCAAGAGACCCAGTACTTC.

This clone appeared a single time. The chain employs TRBV6-5 and TRBJ2-4; TRBD2 agrees at 7 bases. Trimming took 0 bases from V and 4 from J; bases not matched to a gene: 6. The germline V gene encodes CDR1 MNHEY and CDR2 SVGAGI. CDR3 length equals 16 residues. CDR3 amino acids: CASSYSREGRKNIQYF. For the CDR3, the DNA is TGTGCCAGCAGTTACTCTAGGGAGGGACGGAAAAACATTCAGTACTTC.

With regard to this clone: At one end the junction does not follow the germline gene, possibly because of a read error. The chain employs TRBV19 and TRBJ2-1; D is perhaps TRBD1 (5 bases). The CDR3 spans 15 residues. The germline V gene encodes CDR1 LNHDA and CDR2 SQIVND (reference sequence). The CDR3 sequence: CASTISRQGRNEQFF. The CDR3 region has the DNA TGTGCCAGTACTATATCTCGGCAGGGTCGGAATGAGCAGTTCTTC.

This rearrangement joins TRBV3-1 (or the pseudogene TRBV3-2) to TRBJ2-5, with D uncertain. CDR3 length: 14 amino acids. The germline V gene has CDR1 LGHDT and CDR2 YNNKEL (reference sequence). Trimming took 1 base from V and 5 from J, leaving 11 bases between them. CDR3: CASSQVPQAETQYF. The CDR3, as DNA: TGTGCCAGCAGCCAAGTTCCCCAGGCCGAGACCCAGTACTTC.

This rearrangement joins TRBV12-3 or TRBV12-4 to TRBJ1-2; D perhaps matches TRBD1 (6 bases). The CDR3 is 13 residues long. Trimming took off 3 bases at V and 7 bases at J, with 12 bases between the two ends. This CDR3 is CASSFGGWVGYTF. The CDR3 nucleotides read TGTGCCAGCAGTTTTGGGGGCTGGGTTGGCTACACCTTC.